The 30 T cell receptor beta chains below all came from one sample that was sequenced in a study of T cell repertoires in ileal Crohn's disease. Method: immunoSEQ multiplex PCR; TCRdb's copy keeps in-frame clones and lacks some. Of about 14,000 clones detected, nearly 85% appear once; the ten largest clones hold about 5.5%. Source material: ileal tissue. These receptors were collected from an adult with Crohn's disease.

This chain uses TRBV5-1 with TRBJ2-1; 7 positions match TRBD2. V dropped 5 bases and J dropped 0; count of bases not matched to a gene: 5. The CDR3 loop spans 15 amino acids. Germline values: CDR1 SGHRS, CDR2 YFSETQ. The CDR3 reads CASREGGSSYNEQFF. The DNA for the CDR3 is TGCGCCAGCAGGGAGGGAGGGAGCTCCTACAATGAGCAGTTCTTC.

CDR3 sequence: CASSSRGASGYEQYF. Here the CDR3 DNA reads TGTGCCAGCAGCAGTCGGGGGGCTAGCGGCTACGAGCAGTACTTC. The genes are TRBV9 and TRBJ2-7; maybe TRBD2 (7 bases). Trimming cost V 4 bases and J 3 bases, with 17 bases left between them. This CDR3 is 15 amino acids long. Per the germline V gene, CDR1 is SGDLS and CDR2 is YYNGEE.

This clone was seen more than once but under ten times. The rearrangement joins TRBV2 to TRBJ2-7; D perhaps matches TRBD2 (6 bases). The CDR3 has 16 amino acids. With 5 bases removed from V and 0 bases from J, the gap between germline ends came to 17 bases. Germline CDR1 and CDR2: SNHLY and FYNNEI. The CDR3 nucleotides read TGTGCCAGCAGTTCCTTAACTAGCCGGACCTCCTACGAGCAGTACTTC. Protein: CASSSLTSRTSYEQYF.

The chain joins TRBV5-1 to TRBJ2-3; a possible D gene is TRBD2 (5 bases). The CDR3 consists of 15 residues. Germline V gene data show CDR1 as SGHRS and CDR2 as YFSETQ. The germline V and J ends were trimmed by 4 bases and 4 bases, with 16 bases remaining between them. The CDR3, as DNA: TGCGCCAGCAGCCGGACTCGTTTAAAAGCAGATACGCAGTATTTT. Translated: CASSRTRLKADTQYF.

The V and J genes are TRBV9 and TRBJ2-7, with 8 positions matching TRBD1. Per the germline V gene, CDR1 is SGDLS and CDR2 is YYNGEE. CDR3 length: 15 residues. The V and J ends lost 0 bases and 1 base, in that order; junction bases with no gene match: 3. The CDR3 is CASSVAGQDSYEQYF. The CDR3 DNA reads TGTGCCAGCAGCGTAGCGGGACAGGATTCCTACGAGCAGTACTTC.

CDR3 sequence reads: CASSVGGQGGPGNTIYF. CDR3 DNA sequence: TGTGCCAGCAGCGTAGGGGGACAGGGAGGTCCTGGAAACACCATATATTTT. The chain has TRBV9 and TRBJ1-3, with TRBD1 matching 9 bases. CDR1 is SGDLS and CDR2 is YYNGEE in the germline V gene. Trimming removed 0 bases from V and 2 bases from J; junction bases left unmatched: 6. The CDR3 consists of 17 residues. Based on the CDR3 plus reference TRBV9 and TRBJ1-3, the full variable domain is DSGVTQTPKHLITATGQRVTLRCSPRSGDLSVYWYQQSLDQGLQFLIQYYNGEERAKGNILERFSAQQFPDLHSELNLSSLELGDSALYFCASSVGGQGGPGNTIYFGEGSWLTVV.

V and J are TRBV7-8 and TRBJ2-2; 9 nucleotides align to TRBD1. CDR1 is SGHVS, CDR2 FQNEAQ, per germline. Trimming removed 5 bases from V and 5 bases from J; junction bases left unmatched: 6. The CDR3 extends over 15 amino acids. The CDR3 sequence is CASSHRGRSTGELFF. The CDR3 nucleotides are TGTGCCAGCAGCCACAGGGGGCGTAGTACCGGGGAGCTGTTTTTT.

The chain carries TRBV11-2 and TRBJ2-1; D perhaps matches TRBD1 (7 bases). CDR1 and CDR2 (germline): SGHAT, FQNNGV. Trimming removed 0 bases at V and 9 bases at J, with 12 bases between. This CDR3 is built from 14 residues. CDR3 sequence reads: CASSLDRGVGEQFF. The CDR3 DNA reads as TGTGCCAGCAGCTTAGACAGGGGGGTTGGTGAGCAGTTCTTC. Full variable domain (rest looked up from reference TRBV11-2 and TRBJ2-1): EAGVAQSPRYKIIEKRQSVAFWCNPISGHATLYWYQQILGQGPKLLIQFQNNGVVDDSQLPKDRFSAERLKGVDSTLKIQPAKLEDSAVYLCASSLDRGVGEQFFGPGTRLTVL.

This CDR3 reads CASSLSRRAYTGELFF. In DNA form, the CDR3 reads TGTGCCAGCAGTTTATCCCGGAGGGCATACACCGGGGAGCTGTTTTTT. The rearrangement uses TRBV27 and TRBJ2-2; D might be TRBD2 (6 bases). Trimming stripped 0 bases from V and 3 bases from J, with 11 bases between. CDR1 and CDR2 from the germline V gene are MNHEY and SMNVEV (reference sequence). The CDR3 covers 16 residues.

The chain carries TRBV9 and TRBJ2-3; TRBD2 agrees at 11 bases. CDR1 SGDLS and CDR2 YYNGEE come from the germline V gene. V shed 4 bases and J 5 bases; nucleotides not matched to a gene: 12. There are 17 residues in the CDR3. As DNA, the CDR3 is TGTGCCAGCAGCAATTTCGCACTAGCGGGAGCGAAAGATACGCAGTATTTT. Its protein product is CASSNFALAGAKDTQYF.

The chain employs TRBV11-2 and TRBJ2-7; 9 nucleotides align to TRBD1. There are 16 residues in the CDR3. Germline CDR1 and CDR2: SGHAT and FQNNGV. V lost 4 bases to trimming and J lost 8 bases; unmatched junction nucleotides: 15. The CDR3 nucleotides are TGTGCCAGCAGCTCTCCATCGAGGGGACAGGGCTCGAAGCAGTACTTC. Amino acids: CASSSPSRGQGSKQYF. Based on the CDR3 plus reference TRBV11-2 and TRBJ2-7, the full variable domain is EAGVAQSPRYKIIEKRQSVAFWCNPISGHATLYWYQQILGQGPKLLIQFQNNGVVDDSQLPKDRFSAERLKGVDSTLKIQPAKLEDSAVYLCASSSPSRGQGSKQYFGPGTRLTVT.

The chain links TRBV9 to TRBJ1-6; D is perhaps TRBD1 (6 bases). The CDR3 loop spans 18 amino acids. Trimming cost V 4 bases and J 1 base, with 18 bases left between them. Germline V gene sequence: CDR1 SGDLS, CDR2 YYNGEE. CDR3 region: CASSPGQGIASYNSPLHF. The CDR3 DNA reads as TGTGCCAGCAGCCCGGGGCAGGGGATAGCATCCTATAATTCACCCCTCCACTTT.

As DNA, the CDR3 is TGTGCCAGCAGCGTAGTAGAGGGAAGGTCACCCCTCCACTTT. Protein product: CASSVVEGRSPLHF. V is TRBV9 and J is TRBJ1-6; no clear D gene. The CDR3 covers 14 residues. V lost 0 bases to trimming and J lost 10 bases, with 11 bases between them. CDR1 SGDLS and CDR2 YYNGEE come from the germline V gene.

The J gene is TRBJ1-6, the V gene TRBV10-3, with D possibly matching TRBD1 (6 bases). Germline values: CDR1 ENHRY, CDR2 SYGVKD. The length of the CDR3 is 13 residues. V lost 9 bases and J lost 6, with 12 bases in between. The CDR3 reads CAIIRGCNSPLHF. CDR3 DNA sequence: TGTGCCATTATCAGGGGTTGTAATTCACCCCTCCACTTT.

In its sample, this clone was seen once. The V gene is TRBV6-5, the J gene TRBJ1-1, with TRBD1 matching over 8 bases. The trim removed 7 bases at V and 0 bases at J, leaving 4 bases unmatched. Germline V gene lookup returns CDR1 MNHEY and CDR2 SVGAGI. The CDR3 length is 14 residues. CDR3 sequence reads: CASNPDRVNTEAFF. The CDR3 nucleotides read TGTGCCAGCAACCCGGACAGGGTGAACACTGAAGCTTTCTTT.

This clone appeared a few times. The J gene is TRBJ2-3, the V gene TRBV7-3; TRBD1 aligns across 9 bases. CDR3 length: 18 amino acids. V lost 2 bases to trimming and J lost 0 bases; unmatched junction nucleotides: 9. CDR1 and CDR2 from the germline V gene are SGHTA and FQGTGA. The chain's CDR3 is CASSLVAVGTGSTDTQYF. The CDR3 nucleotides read TGTGCCAGCAGCTTAGTGGCTGTGGGGACAGGGAGCACAGATACGCAGTATTTT. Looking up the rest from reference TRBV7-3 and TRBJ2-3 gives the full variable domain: GAGVSQTPSNKVTEKGKYVELRCDPISGHTALYWYRQSLGQGPEFLIYFQGTGAADDSGLPNDRFFAVRPEGSVSTLKIQRTERGDSAVYLCASSLVAVGTGSTDTQYFGPGTRLTVL.

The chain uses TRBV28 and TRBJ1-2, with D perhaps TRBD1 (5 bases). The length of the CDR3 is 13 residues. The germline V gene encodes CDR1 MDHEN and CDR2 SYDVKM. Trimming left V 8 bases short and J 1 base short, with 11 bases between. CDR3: CASCGGGNYGYTF. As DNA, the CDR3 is TGTGCCAGCTGTGGGGGAGGTAACTATGGCTACACCTTC.

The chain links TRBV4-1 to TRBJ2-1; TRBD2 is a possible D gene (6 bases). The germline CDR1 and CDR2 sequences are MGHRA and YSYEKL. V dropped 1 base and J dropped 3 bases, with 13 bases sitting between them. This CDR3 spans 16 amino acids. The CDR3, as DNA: TGCGCCAGCAGCCAAGGGCCGGCGCGGGGCTACAATGAGCAGTTCTTC. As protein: CASSQGPARGYNEQFF.

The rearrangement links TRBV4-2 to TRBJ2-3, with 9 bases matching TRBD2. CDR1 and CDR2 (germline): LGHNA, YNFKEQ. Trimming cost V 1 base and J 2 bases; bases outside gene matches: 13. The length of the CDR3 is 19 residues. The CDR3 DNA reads TGTGCCAGCAGCCAAGGTGAGGCTAGCGGGGCCCTAAACACAGATACGCAGTATTTT. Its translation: CASSQGEASGALNTDTQYF.

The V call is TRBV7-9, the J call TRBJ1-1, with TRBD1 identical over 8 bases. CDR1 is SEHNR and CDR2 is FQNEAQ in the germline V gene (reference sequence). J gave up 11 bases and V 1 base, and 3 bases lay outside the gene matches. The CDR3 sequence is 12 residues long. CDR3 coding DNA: TGTGCCAGCAGCTTAGAGACAGGGGAGGCTTTCTTT. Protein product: CASSLETGEAFF.

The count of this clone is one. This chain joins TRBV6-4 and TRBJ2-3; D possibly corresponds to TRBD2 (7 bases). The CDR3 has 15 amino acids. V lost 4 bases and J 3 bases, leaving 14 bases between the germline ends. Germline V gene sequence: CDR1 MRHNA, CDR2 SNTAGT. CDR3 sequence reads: CASSASGGATDTQYF. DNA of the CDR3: TGTGCCAGCAGTGCTTCTGGGGGGGCTACAGATACGCAGTATTTT.

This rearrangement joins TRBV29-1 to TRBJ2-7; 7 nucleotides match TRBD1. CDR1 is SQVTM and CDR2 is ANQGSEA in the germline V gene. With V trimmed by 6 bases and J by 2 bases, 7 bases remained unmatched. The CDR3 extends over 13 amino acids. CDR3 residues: CSVARQGTYEQYF. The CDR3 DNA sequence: TGCAGCGTCGCCCGACAGGGTACCTACGAGCAGTACTTC.

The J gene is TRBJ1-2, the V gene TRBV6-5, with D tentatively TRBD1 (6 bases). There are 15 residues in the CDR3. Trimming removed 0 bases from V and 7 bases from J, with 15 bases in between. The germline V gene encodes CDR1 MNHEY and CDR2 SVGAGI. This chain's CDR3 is CASSYSGGQGGGYTF. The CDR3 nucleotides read TGTGCCAGCAGTTACTCGGGGGGGCAAGGAGGTGGCTACACCTTC.

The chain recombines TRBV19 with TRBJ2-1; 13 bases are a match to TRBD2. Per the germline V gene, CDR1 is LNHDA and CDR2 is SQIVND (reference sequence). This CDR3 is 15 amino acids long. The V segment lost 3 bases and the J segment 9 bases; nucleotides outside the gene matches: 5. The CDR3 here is CASSIGLAGAGEQFF. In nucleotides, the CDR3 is TGTGCCAGTAGTATCGGACTAGCGGGAGCGGGTGAGCAGTTCTTC.

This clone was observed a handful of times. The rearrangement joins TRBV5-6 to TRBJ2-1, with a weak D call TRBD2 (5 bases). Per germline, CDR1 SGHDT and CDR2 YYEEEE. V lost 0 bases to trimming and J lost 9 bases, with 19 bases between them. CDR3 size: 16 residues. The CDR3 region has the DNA TGTGCCAGCAGCTTGGGGGTAAGCTCACGGGGTAGTGAGCAGTTCTTC. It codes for CASSLGVSSRGSEQFF.

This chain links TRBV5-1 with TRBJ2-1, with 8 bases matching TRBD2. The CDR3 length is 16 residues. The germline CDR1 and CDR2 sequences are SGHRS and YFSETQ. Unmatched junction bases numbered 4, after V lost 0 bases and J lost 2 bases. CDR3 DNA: TGCGCCAGCAGCTTGGCCGGGAGGGAGGCCTACAATGAGCAGTTCTTC. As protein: CASSLAGREAYNEQFF.

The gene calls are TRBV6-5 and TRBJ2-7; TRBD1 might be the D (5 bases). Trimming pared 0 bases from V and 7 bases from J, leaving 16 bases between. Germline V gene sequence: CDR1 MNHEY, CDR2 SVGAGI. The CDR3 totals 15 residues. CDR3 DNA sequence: TGTGCCAGCAGTTACTCGATAGTTGGGGCAGGGGAGCAGTACTTC. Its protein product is CASSYSIVGAGEQYF.

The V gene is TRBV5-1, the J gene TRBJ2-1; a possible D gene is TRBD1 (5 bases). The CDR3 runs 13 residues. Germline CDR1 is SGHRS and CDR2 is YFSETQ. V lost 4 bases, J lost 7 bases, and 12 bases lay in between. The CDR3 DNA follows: TGCGCCAGCAGCGTAGAAGGGGTAAATGAGCAGTTCTTC. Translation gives CASSVEGVNEQFF.

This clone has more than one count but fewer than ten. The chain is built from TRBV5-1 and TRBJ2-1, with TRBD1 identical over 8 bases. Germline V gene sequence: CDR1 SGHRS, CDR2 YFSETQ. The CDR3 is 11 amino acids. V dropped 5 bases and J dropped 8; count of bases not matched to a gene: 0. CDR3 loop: CASRQGDEQFF. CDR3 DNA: TGCGCCAGCAGACAGGGGGATGAGCAGTTCTTC.

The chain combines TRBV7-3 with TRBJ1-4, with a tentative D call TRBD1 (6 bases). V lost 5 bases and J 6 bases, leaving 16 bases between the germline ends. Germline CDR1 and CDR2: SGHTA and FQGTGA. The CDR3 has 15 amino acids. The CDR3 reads CASSPRQEGDEKLFF. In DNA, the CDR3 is TGTGCCAGCAGCCCGCGACAGGAAGGGGATGAAAAACTGTTTTTT. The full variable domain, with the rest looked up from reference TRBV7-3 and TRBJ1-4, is GAGVSQTPSNKVTEKGKYVELRCDPISGHTALYWYRQSLGQGPEFLIYFQGTGAADDSGLPNDRFFAVRPEGSVSTLKIQRTERGDSAVYLCASSPRQEGDEKLFFGSGTQLSVL.